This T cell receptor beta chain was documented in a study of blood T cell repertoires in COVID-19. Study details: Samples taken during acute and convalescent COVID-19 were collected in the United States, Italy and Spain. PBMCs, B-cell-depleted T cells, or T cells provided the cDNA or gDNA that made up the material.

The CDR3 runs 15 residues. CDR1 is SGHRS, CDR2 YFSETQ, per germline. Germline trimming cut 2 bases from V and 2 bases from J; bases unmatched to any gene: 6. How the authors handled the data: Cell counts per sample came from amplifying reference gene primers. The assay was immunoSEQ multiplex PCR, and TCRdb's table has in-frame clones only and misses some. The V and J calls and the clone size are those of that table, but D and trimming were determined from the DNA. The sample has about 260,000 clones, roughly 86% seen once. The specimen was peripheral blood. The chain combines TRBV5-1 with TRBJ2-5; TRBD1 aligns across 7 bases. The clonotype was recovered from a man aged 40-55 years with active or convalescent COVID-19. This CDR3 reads CASSFMRQGQETQYF. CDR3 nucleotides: TGCGCCAGCAGCTTCATGCGACAGGGACAAGAGACCCAGTACTTC.